The 22 T cell receptor beta chains below were found in one sample sequenced in a study of CD8 T cells in Susac syndrome. The RNA input was about 0.5 to 1 ug, and it was reverse transcribed with random hexamers. A single record per CDR3 protein comes from TCRdb applying MiXCR to the immunoSEQ multiplex PCR reads. Among 200,000 to 300,000 distinct CDR3 sequences listed, roughly 95% were seen once. What was sequenced was CD4+ T cells from PBMCs. The receptors were sampled from a human donor with Susac syndrome.

This chain connects TRBV20-1 to TRBJ2-2; unclear D gene. Germline loops: CDR1 DFQATT, CDR2 SNEGSKA (reference sequence). V lost 6 bases to trimming and J lost 1 base, with 3 bases between them. The CDR3 covers 11 residues. In nucleotides, the CDR3 is TGCAGTGCCCAGAACACCGGGGAGCTGTTTTTT. It yields the protein CSAQNTGELFF.

The chain couples TRBV7-9 to TRBJ2-5, with 9 bases aligning to TRBD1. Per germline, CDR1 SEHNR and CDR2 FQNEAQ (reference sequence). The V segment lost 3 bases and the J segment 4 bases; nucleotides outside the gene matches: 9. The CDR3 has 16 residues. The CDR3 loop is CASSFGTGIPPETQYF. The CDR3 DNA is TGTGCCAGCAGCTTTGGGACAGGGATTCCCCCAGAGACCCAGTACTTC.

The chain couples TRBV6-1 to TRBJ2-7, with 9 nucleotides matching TRBD2. The length of the CDR3 is 16 residues. The germline CDR1 and CDR2 sequences are MNHNS and SASEGT. With V trimmed by 4 bases and J by 7 bases, 14 bases remained unmatched. The CDR3 DNA reads as TGTGCCAGCAGTGCGACCCCGGGACTAGCAACTAGAGAGCAGTACTTC. Residues: CASSATPGLATREQYF.

The V gene is TRBV11-2, the J gene TRBJ2-7; 10 bases line up with TRBD1. Germline-derived CDR1 and CDR2 are SGHAT and FQNNGV. The CDR3 is 14 amino acids. V was pared by 4 bases and J by 5 bases, with 5 bases of the junction left unmatched. The CDR3 DNA reads as TGTGCCAGCAGCTATGGGGACAGGGGTAACGAGCAGTACTTC. Residues: CASSYGDRGNEQYF.

This chain links TRBV29-1 with TRBJ1-3; no definite D call. Germline CDR1 SQVTM, CDR2 ANQGSEA. V lost 6 bases to trimming and J lost 0 bases, with 9 bases between them. This CDR3 comprises 13 residues. The CDR3 nucleotides are TGCAGCGTGGTTCGAGACTCTGGAAACACCATATATTTT. This encodes CSVVRDSGNTIYF. Looking up the rest from reference TRBV29-1 and TRBJ1-3 gives the full variable domain: SAVISQKPSRDICQRGTSLTIQCQVDSQVTMMFWYRQQPGQSLTLIATANQGSEATYESGFVIDKFPISRPNLTFSTLTVSNMSPEDSSIYLCSVVRDSGNTIYFGEGSWLTVV.

The chain combines TRBV29-1 with TRBJ1-1; TRBD1 agrees at 8 bases. This CDR3 spans 15 amino acids. Germline V gene data show CDR1 as SQVTM and CDR2 as ANQGSEA. V lost 5 bases, J lost 0 bases, and 8 bases stayed unmatched. The CDR3 DNA sequence: TGCAGCGTTCTAGGACAGGGTACTGTGAACACTGAAGCTTTCTTT. This translates into CSVLGQGTVNTEAFF. The variable domain in full, with the rest retrieved from reference TRBV29-1 and TRBJ1-1, is SAVISQKPSRDICQRGTSLTIQCQVDSQVTMMFWYRQQPGQSLTLIATANQGSEATYESGFVIDKFPISRPNLTFSTLTVSNMSPEDSSIYLCSVLGQGTVNTEAFFGQGTRLTVV.

The V gene is TRBV12-3 or TRBV12-4, the J gene TRBJ2-5; 8 bases match TRBD2. Trimming at V came to 6 bases and at J to 0 bases, leaving 3 bases not matched to a gene. The CDR3 runs 14 residues. CDR3 sequence reads: CASSPLADQETQYF. The CDR3 region has the DNA TGTGCCAGCAGCCCACTAGCGGACCAAGAGACCCAGTACTTC.

This chain links TRBV4-1 with TRBJ2-5; 7 bases align to TRBD2. CDR1 and CDR2 from the germline V gene are MGHRA and YSYEKL. The CDR3 sequence is 15 residues long. V was pared by 1 base and J by 7 bases, with 9 bases of the junction left unmatched. The CDR3 DNA is TGCGCCAGCAGCCAAGCCCGGGGGGAGTTAGCGACCCAGTACTTC. Translating it yields CASSQARGELATQYF.

The V call is TRBV18, the J call TRBJ1-1; TRBD1 matches 8 bases. This CDR3 spans 13 amino acids. CDR1 is KGHSH and CDR2 is LQKENI in the germline V gene. With V trimmed by 10 bases and J by 0 bases, 4 bases remained unmatched. CDR3 sequence: CATGQGLNTEAFF. The CDR3 DNA reads as TGTGCCACCGGACAGGGATTGAACACTGAAGCTTTCTTT.

The rearrangement links TRBV28 to TRBJ2-5, with no clear D. The V and J ends lost 7 bases and 2 bases respectively, with 14 bases between them. CDR3 length: 14 residues. Germline values: CDR1 MDHEN, CDR2 SYDVKM. The CDR3 region is CASNRADLQETQYF. The CDR3 DNA reads TGTGCCAGCAATCGGGCGGATTTACAAGAGACCCAGTACTTC. The full variable domain, rest sourced from reference TRBV28 and TRBJ2-5, is DVKVTQSSRYLVKRTGEKVFLECVQDMDHENMFWYRQDPGLGLRLIYFSYDVKMKEKGDIPEGYSVSREKKERFSLILESASTNQTSMYLCASNRADLQETQYFGPGTRLLVL.

V usage is TRBV29-1 and J usage is TRBJ1-2; D gene uncertain. Trimming took 4 bases from V and 2 from J, leaving 8 bases between them. The germline V gene encodes CDR1 SQVTM and CDR2 ANQGSEA. This CDR3 spans 12 amino acids. The CDR3 sequence is CSVGGSNYGYTF. The CDR3 DNA follows: TGCAGCGTTGGCGGCAGCAACTATGGCTACACCTTC.

The CDR3 reads CASSRAQGRHTEAFF. The CDR3 DNA reads TGTGCCAGCAGCCGGGCCCAGGGACGCCACACTGAAGCTTTCTTT. This rearrangement joins TRBV9 to TRBJ1-1; D may be TRBD1 (5 bases). Looked up from germline, CDR1 is SGDLS and CDR2 is YYNGEE. V was trimmed by 4 bases and J by 3 bases, leaving 16 bases between them. This CDR3 contains 15 residues.

The chain employs TRBV20-1 and TRBJ1-1; unclear D gene. Germline CDR1 reads DFQATT; CDR2 reads SNEGSKA (reference sequence). V lost 3 bases, J lost 1 base, and 15 bases lay in between. This CDR3 region has 15 residues. The CDR3 spells CSASTGFVQNTEAFF. The CDR3 coding sequence is TGCAGTGCTAGTACGGGATTCGTCCAGAACACTGAAGCTTTCTTT.

The chain uses TRBV12-3 or TRBV12-4 and TRBJ2-1; 7 bases match TRBD2. The CDR3 loop spans 14 amino acids. V lost 6 bases and J lost 4; bases outside the gene matches: 6. CDR3 DNA: TGTGCCAGCAGCCCTTCGGGACTATACAATGAGCAGTTCTTC. It specifies CASSPSGLYNEQFF.

The chain links TRBV12-3 or TRBV12-4 to TRBJ1-2, with TRBD1 matching 7 bases. This CDR3 spans 14 amino acids. V trimming: 5 bases; J trimming: 4 bases; junction bases outside the gene matches: 7. The CDR3 region is CASSTQGQFYGYTF. The CDR3 DNA follows: TGTGCCAGCAGTACCCAGGGACAGTTCTATGGCTACACCTTC.

The rearrangement links TRBV24-1 to TRBJ2-2; TRBD1 is a possible D gene (8 bases). The V gene lost 5 bases and the J gene lost 5 bases, with 14 bases spanning the gap. Germline CDR1 and CDR2: KGHDR and SFDVKD. The CDR3 is 15 amino acids. This CDR3 reads CATSVDRGGTGELFF. DNA for the CDR3: TGTGCCACCAGTGTCGACAGGGGAGGGACCGGGGAGCTGTTTTTT.

This chain connects TRBV7-9 to TRBJ1-2, with unresolved D. The germline V gene has CDR1 SEHNR and CDR2 FQNEAQ (reference sequence). The CDR3 covers 13 residues. V was shortened by 4 bases and J by 6 bases, with 12 bases between the two germline ends. DNA of the CDR3: TGTGCCAGCAGCTCTGACAACTCCCATGGCTACACCTTC. Protein product: CASSSDNSHGYTF.

The chain employs TRBV29-1 and TRBJ1-2, with TRBD1 matching over 8 bases. V dropped 6 bases and J dropped 8; count of bases not matched to a gene: 2. Germline V lookup: CDR1 SQVTM, CDR2 ANQGSEA. This CDR3 comprises 10 residues. The chain's CDR3 is CSVTGVGYTF. The CDR3 DNA reads TGCAGCGTGACAGGGGTCGGCTACACCTTC. Complete variable domain (other parts from reference TRBV29-1 and TRBJ1-2): SAVISQKPSRDICQRGTSLTIQCQVDSQVTMMFWYRQQPGQSLTLIATANQGSEATYESGFVIDKFPISRPNLTFSTLTVSNMSPEDSSIYLCSVTGVGYTFGSGTRLTVV.

The chain joins TRBV7-6 to TRBJ1-2; D is undetermined. The ends were cut back, 5 bases at V and 0 bases at J, with 13 bases in the middle. Germline assignment: CDR1 SGHVS and CDR2 FNYEAQ. There are 15 residues in the CDR3. This chain's CDR3 is CASSATGNPNYGYTF. CDR3 coding DNA: TGTGCCAGCAGCGCAACTGGCAACCCTAACTATGGCTACACCTTC. The whole variable domain, remainder taken from reference TRBV7-6 and TRBJ1-2, is GAGVSQSPRYKVTKRGQDVALRCDPISGHVSLYWYRQALGQGPEFLTYFNYEAQQDKSGLPNDRFSAERPEGSISTLTIQRTEQRDSAMYRCASSATGNPNYGYTFGSGTRLTVV.

The chain is built from TRBV30 and TRBJ1-1, with TRBD1 matching over 7 bases. V dropped 3 bases and J dropped 2; count of bases not matched to a gene: 3. The germline gives CDR1 GTSNPN, CDR2 SVGIG (reference sequence). This CDR3 is built from 13 residues. The CDR3 DNA is TGTGCCTGGAGCCGGGACAGCAACACTGAAGCTTTCTTT. Protein: CAWSRDSNTEAFF.

The chain couples TRBV10-1 to TRBJ1-2; D unresolved. Germline V lookup: CDR1 WNHNN, CDR2 SYGVQD (reference sequence). The CDR3 has 13 amino acids. The germline V and J ends were trimmed by 3 bases and 3 bases, with 8 bases remaining between them. The CDR3: CASSETRYYGYTF. DNA of the CDR3: TGCGCCAGCAGTGAAACAAGGTACTATGGCTACACCTTC.

The chain has TRBV4-1 and TRBJ2-1; TRBD2 agrees at 8 bases. The V segment lost 0 bases and the J segment 6 bases; nucleotides outside the gene matches: 7. Germline CDR1 and CDR2: MGHRA and YSYEKL. The CDR3 totals 16 residues. CDR3 DNA sequence: TGCGCCAGCAGCCAAGATCGAGGGACTAGGAGCAATGAGCAGTTCTTC. It specifies CASSQDRGTRSNEQFF.